Listed below are T cell receptor beta chains from one sample, sequenced in a study of T cell responses to AZD1222 COVID-19 vaccine. TCRdb's copy holds only in-frame clones and misses some; the assay was immunoSEQ multiplex PCR. The profile shows 150,000 or so clones, 80% to 90% of them singletons. Sequencing used peripheral blood, obtained on day 0 of AZD1222 vaccination. The receptors come from an adult in good health. The CDR3 runs from the conserved cysteine through the conserved F or W. Each record gives: D gene, V gene, J gene, clone size, CDR3 protein, CDR3 DNA. D genes are given only for firm matches. Size is stated for part of the rows, as once, few or many counts, or as a class when the clone is expanded.

d_call: -
v_call: TRBV15
j_call: TRBJ1-1
clone_size: once
cdr3_aa: CATSRDRGIAEAFF
cdr3_nt: TGTGCCACCAGCAGAGATCGGGGTATTGCTGAAGCTTTCTTT

d_call: -
v_call: TRBV20-1
j_call: TRBJ2-4
clone_size: -
cdr3_aa: CSASEPARSGNIQYF
cdr3_nt: TGCAGTGCTAGTGAACCGGCGAGGTCCGGAAACATTCAGTACTTC

d_call: -
v_call: TRBV11-2
j_call: TRBJ1-5
clone_size: -
cdr3_aa: CASSSQPGVSQPQHF
cdr3_nt: TGTGCCAGCAGCTCCCAACCGGGGGTCTCTCAGCCCCAGCATTTT

d_call: -
v_call: TRBV6-5
j_call: TRBJ1-1
clone_size: -
cdr3_aa: CASRAYTEAFF
cdr3_nt: TGTGCCAGCAGGGCCTACACTGAAGCTTTCTTT

d_call: TRBD1
v_call: TRBV10-3
j_call: TRBJ1-2
clone_size: -
cdr3_aa: CAIRTRDRGNYGYTF
cdr3_nt: TGTGCCATCAGAACGAGGGACAGGGGTAACTATGGCTACACCTTC

d_call: -
v_call: TRBV9
j_call: TRBJ2-1
clone_size: -
cdr3_aa: CASTSGGRYSYNEQFF
cdr3_nt: TGTGCCAGCACCTCGGGGGGCCGGTACTCCTACAATGAGCAGTTCTTC

d_call: TRBD1
v_call: TRBV4-1
j_call: TRBJ1-5
clone_size: -
cdr3_aa: CASSQPGQRNQPQHF
cdr3_nt: TGCGCCAGCAGCCAACCGGGACAGCGAAATCAGCCCCAGCATTTT

d_call: -
v_call: TRBV12-3/TRBV12-4
j_call: TRBJ1-5
clone_size: -
cdr3_aa: CASSPGYQPQHF
cdr3_nt: TGTGCCAGCAGCCCGGGGTATCAGCCCCAGCATTTT

d_call: TRBD1
v_call: TRBV28
j_call: TRBJ2-1
clone_size: -
cdr3_aa: CATEDRVVDEQFF
cdr3_nt: TGTGCCACCGAGGACAGGGTGGTAGATGAGCAGTTCTTC

d_call: -
v_call: TRBV2
j_call: TRBJ1-5
clone_size: -
cdr3_aa: CASSEVQVNQPQHF
cdr3_nt: TGTGCCAGCAGTGAGGTACAGGTCAATCAGCCCCAGCATTTT